These T cell receptor beta chains were read from a single sample in a study of cytomegalovirus exposure and HLA in healthy donors. The data were produced by immunoSEQ multiplex PCR, yet TCRdb's version contains in-frame clones alone and is incomplete. The sample shows about 130,000 clones, 89% of them seen only once. Input material: PBMCs. These receptors came from a woman aged 18-30 years in good health and CMV-seronegative. Each CDR3 is given with its conserved first and last residue. D genes are given only for firm matches. Size tells how often a clone was seen (once, few, many) or the class of an expanded clone, and some rows leave it out.

TRBV12-5	TRBJ1-2	-	few	CASGLDISHGYTF	TGTGCTAGTGGACTCGACATCAGCCATGGCTACACCTTC
TRBV18	TRBJ1-1	TRBD1	-	CASSQDREAFF	TGTGCCAGCTCACAAGACAGGGAGGCTTTCTTT
TRBV5-6	TRBJ2-1	TRBD1	-	CASSEGQGVNEQFF	TGTGCCAGCAGCGAAGGACAGGGGGTCAATGAGCAGTTCTTC
TRBV7-6	TRBJ2-2	-	-	CASSKQRQVETVNTGELFF	TGTGCCAGCTCAAAACAACGACAAGTAGAGACAGTGAACACCGGGGAGCTGTTTTTT
TRBV6-5	TRBJ1-2	TRBD1	-	CASSYSGTGIYGYTF	TGTGCCAGCAGTTACTCCGGGACAGGCATCTATGGCTACACCTTC
TRBV13	TRBJ2-1	TRBD2	-	CASSRSFSGGGHEQFF	TGTGCCAGCAGCCGCTCTTTTAGCGGGGGTGGCCATGAGCAGTTCTTC
TRBV28	TRBJ2-6	-	-	CASASKGFPGANVLTF	TGTGCCAGCGCATCTAAGGGGTTCCCTGGGGCCAACGTCCTGACTTTC
TRBV27	TRBJ2-5	-	once	CASSLSETQYF	TGTGCCAGCAGTTTGAGCGAGACCCAGTACTTC
TRBV19	TRBJ2-3	-	-	CASSTRVSDSDTQYF	TGTGCCAGTAGTACCCGGGTCTCAGACAGCGATACGCAGTATTTT
TRBV27	TRBJ2-5	TRBD1	-	CASSLYMRTGLEDQETQYF	TGTGCCAGCAGTTTATACATGAGGACAGGTCTGGAGGACCAAGAGACCCAGTACTTC
TRBV5-1	TRBJ1-6	TRBD1	-	CASSQDRENSPLHF	TGCGCCAGCAGCCAGGACAGGGAAAATTCACCCCTCCACTTT
TRBV29-1	TRBJ1-2	-	-	CSAGDDSFYGYTF	TGCAGCGCGGGGGATGACAGCTTCTATGGCTACACCTTC
TRBV7-9	TRBJ1-4	-	-	CASSHGPLPNEKLFF	TGTGCCAGCAGCCATGGGCCACTCCCTAATGAAAAACTGTTTTTT
TRBV7-2	TRBJ2-1	-	-	CASSFDPSAYNEQFF	TGTGCCAGCAGCTTTGATCCTAGCGCCTACAATGAGCAGTTCTTC
TRBV19	TRBJ1-5	-	-	CATRERYNQPQHF	TGTGCCACCCGAGAGCGGTACAATCAGCCCCAGCATTTT
TRBV7-9	TRBJ1-2	TRBD1	-	CASSLSTGAGYGYTF	TGTGCCAGCAGCTTATCTACAGGGGCTGGCTATGGCTACACCTTC
TRBV7-9	TRBJ1-4	-	-	CASRAKDSYNEKLFF	TGTGCCAGCAGAGCAAAGGACAGTTATAATGAAAAACTGTTTTTT
TRBV7-9	TRBJ2-6	-	-	CASSFQNSGANVLTF	TGTGCCAGCAGCTTCCAGAACTCTGGGGCCAACGTCCTGACTTTC
TRBV29-1	TRBJ2-1	-	-	CSVGGTYQGNEQFF	TGCAGCGTTGGGGGGACATATCAGGGTAATGAGCAGTTCTTC
TRBV6-1	TRBJ2-7	-	-	CASSVTTYEQYF	TGTGCCAGCAGTGTCACTACCTACGAGCAGTACTTC